A single sample gave rise to the 29 T cell receptor beta chains below, sequenced in a study of blood T cell repertoires in COVID-19. The assay was immunoSEQ multiplex PCR, and TCRdb's table has in-frame clones only and misses some. Of 150,000 or so clones listed, about nine tenths are singletons. Input material: peripheral blood. The origin of the receptors is a man older than 75 with acute or convalescent COVID-19.

This chain connects TRBV29-1 to TRBJ1-2; TRBD1 is a possible D gene (5 bases). The V and J ends lost 7 bases and 0 bases respectively, with 15 bases between them. This CDR3 is built from 14 residues. Germline V gene sequence: CDR1 SQVTM, CDR2 ANQGSEA. CDR3 loop: CSAPGQGSNYGYTF. The DNA of the CDR3 is TGCAGCGCCCCCGGGCAGGGATCTAACTATGGCTACACCTTC.

The chain couples TRBV18 to TRBJ2-7; 9 positions agree with TRBD1. The germline V gene encodes CDR1 KGHSH and CDR2 LQKENI. V lost 0 bases to trimming and J lost 6 bases; unmatched junction nucleotides: 12. The CDR3 runs to 17 residues. The CDR3 nucleotides read TGTGCCAGCTCACCACCATGGGCCGGGACAGGGCCCCTCGAGCAGTACTTC. It yields the protein CASSPPWAGTGPLEQYF.

This chain links TRBV24-1 with TRBJ2-5, with D tentatively TRBD2 (6 bases). The V end lost 9 bases, the J end lost 5 bases, and 15 bases lay between the germline ends. From germline, CDR1 is KGHDR and CDR2 SFDVKD. This CDR3 spans 13 amino acids. The CDR3 spells CATGGQGRETQYF. DNA of the CDR3: TGTGCCACCGGAGGGCAGGGACGGGAGACCCAGTACTTC.

CDR3 DNA: TGTGCCAGCAGCTTATTCCAGGGCTATGCCTACGAGCAGTACTTC. Protein: CASSLFQGYAYEQYF. V and J are TRBV7-3 and TRBJ2-7, with D possibly matching TRBD1 (5 bases). The CDR3 consists of 15 residues. V lost 2 bases, J lost 2 bases, and 13 bases lay in between. Germline V gives CDR1 SGHTA, CDR2 FQGTGA.

This chain joins TRBV24-1 and TRBJ1-2; 9 bases fit TRBD1. CDR1 and CDR2 from the germline V gene are KGHDR and SFDVKD. This CDR3 is 14 amino acids long. V gave up 7 bases and J gave up 3 bases; unmatched junction bases: 5. DNA of the CDR3: TGTGCCACCAGCCCGACAGGGGGTGACTATGGCTACACCTTC. Residues: CATSPTGGDYGYTF.

This clone was counted a single time. This chain connects TRBV18 to TRBJ1-4; 7 positions agree with TRBD1. This CDR3 spans 14 amino acids. Germline V lookup: CDR1 KGHSH, CDR2 LQKENI. J gave up 8 bases and V 3 bases, and 6 bases lay outside the gene matches. Here the CDR3 DNA reads TGTGCCAGCTCACCGACAGGGTTAAGAGAAAAACTGTTTTTT. It is translated as CASSPTGLREKLFF.

In its sample, this clone was seen a few times. The V call is TRBV5-1, the J call TRBJ2-3, with 11 nucleotides matching TRBD2. Germline V lookup: CDR1 SGHRS, CDR2 YFSETQ. There are 18 residues in the CDR3. The junction had 10 bases not matched to a gene; V was cut back by 4 bases and J by 0 bases. CDR3 DNA: TGCGCCAGCAGCACTGGAAGGGGGACTAGCGGAAGCACAGATACGCAGTATTTT. It encodes CASSTGRGTSGSTDTQYF.

V is TRBV28 and J is TRBJ2-1; 12 bases fit TRBD2. Germline CDR1 reads MDHEN; CDR2 reads SYDVKM. The CDR3 is 15 residues long. Trimming cost V 5 bases and J 7 bases; bases outside gene matches: 6. CDR3 sequence: CASSKASGGANEQFF. Written as DNA, the CDR3 is TGTGCCAGCAGTAAGGCTAGCGGGGGGGCGAATGAGCAGTTCTTC. Combining the CDR3 with reference TRBV28 and TRBJ2-1 gives the whole variable domain DVKVTQSSRYLVKRTGEKVFLECVQDMDHENMFWYRQDPGLGLRLIYFSYDVKMKEKGDIPEGYSVSREKKERFSLILESASTNQTSMYLCASSKASGGANEQFFGPGTRLTVL.

This rearrangement joins TRBV3-1 (or the pseudogene TRBV3-2) to TRBJ2-1; 8 nucleotides line up with TRBD2. CDR3 length equals 13 residues. V lost 7 bases, J lost 10 bases, and 9 bases stayed unmatched. Germline V gene data show CDR1 as LGHDT and CDR2 as YNNKEL (reference sequence). CDR3 protein: CASTRTSPREQFF. The CDR3 bases are TGTGCCAGCACCAGGACTAGCCCACGCGAGCAGTTCTTC.

This rearrangement joins TRBV28 to TRBJ2-7; 12 positions match TRBD1. The germline V gene has CDR1 MDHEN and CDR2 SYDVKM. This CDR3 comprises 17 residues. The V and J ends lost 6 bases and 4 bases, in that order; junction bases with no gene match: 13. The CDR3 protein is CASRPGTGGSGGYEQYF. The CDR3, as DNA: TGTGCCAGCAGACCCGGGACAGGGGGCTCCGGGGGGTACGAGCAGTACTTC.

This clone was seen many times. The rearrangement joins TRBV5-1 to TRBJ2-1; D might be TRBD2 (8 bases). The CDR3 covers 16 residues. Trimming stripped 0 bases from V and 12 bases from J, with 22 bases between. Germline values: CDR1 SGHRS, CDR2 YFSETQ. The CDR3 DNA reads TGCGCCAGCAGCTTGGATCCGGGACAGCCCGGGGGGGGGCAGTTCTTC. Translation: CASSLDPGQPGGGQFF.

J is TRBJ1-6 and V is TRBV6-5; a weak D match, TRBD1 (5 bases). The CDR3 consists of 14 residues. Germline assignment: CDR1 MNHEY and CDR2 SVGAGI. V lost 6 bases and J lost 4, with 10 bases in between. The CDR3, as DNA: TGTGCCAGCAGACAGGAGCTGTATAATTCACCCCTCCACTTT. Encoded protein: CASRQELYNSPLHF.

The chain links TRBV2 to TRBJ1-2; D might be TRBD1 (5 bases). CDR3 size: 12 residues. V lost 6 bases and J 4 bases, leaving 9 bases between the germline ends. The germline V gene encodes CDR1 SNHLY and CDR2 FYNNEI. The CDR3 region is CASSQDSYGYTF. Here the CDR3 DNA reads TGTGCCAGCAGCCAAGACAGCTATGGCTACACCTTC. Combining the CDR3 with reference TRBV2 and TRBJ1-2 gives the whole variable domain EPEVTQTPSHQVTQMGQEVILRCVPISNHLYFYWYRQILGQKVEFLVSFYNNEISEKSEIFDDQFSVERPDGSNFTLKIRSTKLEDSAMYFCASSQDSYGYTFGSGTRLTVV.

V is TRBV24-1 and J is TRBJ2-3, with 8 bases identical to TRBD2. The V gene's germline CDR1 is KGHDR and CDR2 SFDVKD. CDR3 length: 14 residues. With V trimmed by 9 bases and J by 0 bases, 4 bases remained unmatched. CDR3 DNA: TGTGCCACCGGCGAGCGGGGGAGCACAGATACGCAGTATTTT. Translated: CATGERGSTDTQYF.

V usage is TRBV2 and J usage is TRBJ1-2; no clear D gene. V gave up 3 bases and J gave up 6 bases, with 8 bases separating them. The CDR3 consists of 12 residues. Germline V gives CDR1 SNHLY, CDR2 FYNNEI. The DNA of the CDR3 is TGTGCCAGCAGTGATGGCGGTCATGGCTACACCTTC. Its protein is CASSDGGHGYTF.

The chain is built from TRBV28 and TRBJ2-5, with a weak D call TRBD1 (6 bases). The ends were cut back, 5 bases at V and 7 bases at J, with 20 bases in the middle. The germline V gene encodes CDR1 MDHEN and CDR2 SYDVKM. The CDR3 spans 15 residues. The CDR3 region has the DNA TGTGCCAGCAGTCTTCCGACAGGCCACCTTGGGACCCAGTACTTC. As protein: CASSLPTGHLGTQYF.

V is TRBV9 and J is TRBJ2-1; 11 positions agree with TRBD2. The germline V gene has CDR1 SGDLS and CDR2 YYNGEE. The V segment lost 3 bases and the J segment 13 bases; nucleotides outside the gene matches: 6. The length of the CDR3 is 13 residues. The DNA of the CDR3 is TGTGCCAGCAGCGGGACTAGCGGGCTCAAACAGTTCTTC. Translated, it gives CASSGTSGLKQFF.

This chain links TRBV7-2 with TRBJ2-1; TRBD2 aligns across 8 bases. V lost 6 bases, J lost 3 bases, and 4 bases stayed unmatched. Germline loops: CDR1 SGHTA, CDR2 FQGNSA. The CDR3 extends over 14 amino acids. The CDR3 DNA reads TGTGCCAGCAGACCTCTAGCGGGCTACAATGAGCAGTTCTTC. Residues: CASRPLAGYNEQFF.

The rearrangement links TRBV5-1 to TRBJ2-1; tentatively, D is TRBD2 (5 bases). CDR3 size: 14 residues. Germline CDR1 is SGHRS and CDR2 is YFSETQ. Trimming removed 1 base from V and 9 bases from J, with 14 bases in between. The CDR3 spells CASSLLREAGEQFF. CDR3 DNA: TGCGCCAGCAGCTTGCTCCGGGAAGCCGGTGAGCAGTTCTTC.

The chain joins TRBV2 to TRBJ1-4; 10 bases are a match to TRBD1. V dropped 7 bases and J dropped 8; count of bases not matched to a gene: 10. This CDR3 contains 15 residues. Germline lookup yields CDR1 SNHLY and CDR2 FYNNEI. CDR3 residues: CASIRQGAGGEKLFF. The DNA of the CDR3 is TGTGCCAGCATTCGACAGGGGGCCGGAGGAGAAAAACTGTTTTTT.

The chain couples TRBV15 to TRBJ2-3; 7 bases agree with TRBD1. The CDR3 has 14 residues. Germline loops: CDR1 LNHNV, CDR2 YYDKDF (reference sequence). The ends lost 5 bases at V and 4 bases at J; junction bases unmatched: 6. The CDR3, as DNA: TGTGCCACCAGCGCCCGACAGGGAGCAGATACGCAGTATTTT. This sequence encodes CATSARQGADTQYF.

The chain joins TRBV18 to TRBJ1-1; TRBD1 is a possible D gene (5 bases). Per germline, CDR1 KGHSH and CDR2 LQKENI. This CDR3 has 15 residues. Trimming left V 1 base short and J 0 bases short, with 9 bases between. The CDR3 DNA reads as TGTGCCAGCTCACCACAGGACACCTTGAACACTGAAGCTTTCTTT. Its translation: CASSPQDTLNTEAFF.

The rearrangement links TRBV7-8 to TRBJ1-1; a possible D gene is TRBD1 (6 bases). This CDR3 has 16 amino acids. Germline loops: CDR1 SGHVS, CDR2 FQNEAQ. Trimming removed 4 bases from V and 1 base from J, with 16 bases in between. The CDR3 region is CASSSGTTLRNTEAFF. The CDR3 nucleotides are TGTGCCAGCAGCTCCGGGACAACTCTGAGGAACACTGAAGCTTTCTTT.

The chain has TRBV28 and TRBJ2-7, with 9 bases identical to TRBD1. This CDR3 is 15 amino acids long. V trimming: 5 bases; J trimming: 3 bases; junction bases outside the gene matches: 8. CDR1 MDHEN and CDR2 SYDVKM come from the germline V gene. The CDR3 coding sequence is TGTGCCAGCAGTCCCCACGGACAGGGGAGCTACGAGCAGTACTTC. It encodes CASSPHGQGSYEQYF.

This chain connects TRBV7-9 to TRBJ2-7; 9 bases agree with TRBD2. The CDR3 sequence is 14 residues long. Looked up from germline, CDR1 is SEHNR and CDR2 is FQNEAQ (reference sequence). V lost 5 bases and J lost 2; bases outside the gene matches: 4. The CDR3 reads CASSPTSGTYEQYF. CDR3 sequence (DNA): TGTGCCAGCAGCCCGACTAGCGGAACCTACGAGCAGTACTTC.

CDR3 in amino acids: CSAIETGVFNQPQHF. DNA of the CDR3: TGCAGTGCTATTGAGACAGGAGTTTTCAATCAGCCCCAGCATTTT. This chain connects TRBV20-1 to TRBJ1-5, with a weak D call TRBD1 (6 bases). Germline V lookup: CDR1 DFQATT, CDR2 SNEGSKA (reference sequence). The V end was cut by 4 bases, the J end by 3 bases, with 16 bases between. There are 15 residues in the CDR3.

In DNA form, the CDR3 reads TGCGCCAGCAGCCTACGACTAGCGGGAGTCGGGAACACCGGGGAGCTGTTTTTT. Translating gives CASSLRLAGVGNTGELFF. The chain employs TRBV4-1 and TRBJ2-2; TRBD2 matches at 12 bases. This CDR3 has 18 amino acids. The germline V gene has CDR1 MGHRA and CDR2 YSYEKL. V lost 4 bases and J lost 1; bases outside the gene matches: 7.

The chain recombines TRBV6-5 with TRBJ1-2, with TRBD1 identical over 8 bases. Unmatched junction bases numbered 11, after V lost 4 bases and J lost 4 bases. The germline V gene encodes CDR1 MNHEY and CDR2 SVGAGI. This CDR3 has 16 residues. This CDR3 is CASSSPGTGNTYGYTF. CDR3 coding DNA: TGTGCCAGCAGTTCTCCCGGGACAGGAAATACCTATGGCTACACCTTC.

The chain recombines TRBV4-1 with TRBJ1-3; the D gene is possibly TRBD1 (6 bases). The germline V and J ends were trimmed by 2 bases and 4 bases, with 12 bases remaining between them. The CDR3 is made up of 15 amino acids. Germline V CDR1 and CDR2: MGHRA, YSYEKL. The CDR3 DNA sequence: TGCGCCAGCAGCCAAAATACAGGGATCGGAAACACCATATATTTT. Translated: CASSQNTGIGNTIYF.